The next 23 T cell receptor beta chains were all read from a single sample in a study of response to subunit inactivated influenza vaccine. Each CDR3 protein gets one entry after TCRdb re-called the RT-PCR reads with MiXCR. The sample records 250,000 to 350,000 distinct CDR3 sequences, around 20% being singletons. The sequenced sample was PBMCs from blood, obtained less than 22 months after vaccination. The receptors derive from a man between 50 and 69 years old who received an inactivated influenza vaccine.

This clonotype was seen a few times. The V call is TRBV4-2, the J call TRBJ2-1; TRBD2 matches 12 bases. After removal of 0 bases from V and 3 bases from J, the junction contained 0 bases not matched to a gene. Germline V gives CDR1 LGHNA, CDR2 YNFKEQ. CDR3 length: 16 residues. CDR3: CASSQELAGGYNEQFF. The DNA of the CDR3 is TGTGCCAGCAGCCAAGAACTAGCGGGAGGCTACAATGAGCAGTTCTTC.

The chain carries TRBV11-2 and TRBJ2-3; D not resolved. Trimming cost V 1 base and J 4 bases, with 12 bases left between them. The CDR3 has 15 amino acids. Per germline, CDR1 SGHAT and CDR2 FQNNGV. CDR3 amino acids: CASSLVGFGADTQYF. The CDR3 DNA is TGTGCCAGCAGCTTAGTAGGGTTTGGGGCAGATACGCAGTATTTT.

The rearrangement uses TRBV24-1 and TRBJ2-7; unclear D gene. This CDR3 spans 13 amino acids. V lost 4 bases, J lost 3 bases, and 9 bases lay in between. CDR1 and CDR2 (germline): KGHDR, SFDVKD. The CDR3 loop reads CATSDPNNYEQYF. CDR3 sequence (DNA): TGTGCCACCAGTGACCCAAACAACTACGAGCAGTACTTC.

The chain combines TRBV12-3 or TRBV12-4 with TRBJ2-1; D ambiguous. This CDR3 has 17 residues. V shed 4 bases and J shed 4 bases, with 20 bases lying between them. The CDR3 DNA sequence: TGTGCCAGCAGTTCGCGTTACGAAGGGAAACTTTACAATGAGCAGTTCTTC. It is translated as CASSSRYEGKLYNEQFF.

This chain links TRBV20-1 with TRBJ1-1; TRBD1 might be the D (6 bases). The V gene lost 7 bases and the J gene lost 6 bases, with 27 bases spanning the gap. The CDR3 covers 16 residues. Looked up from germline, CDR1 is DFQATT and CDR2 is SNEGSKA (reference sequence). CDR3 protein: CSVTPGIGQTGAEAFF. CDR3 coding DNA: TGCAGTGTTACCCCTGGGATAGGACAGACGGGCGCTGAAGCTTTCTTT.

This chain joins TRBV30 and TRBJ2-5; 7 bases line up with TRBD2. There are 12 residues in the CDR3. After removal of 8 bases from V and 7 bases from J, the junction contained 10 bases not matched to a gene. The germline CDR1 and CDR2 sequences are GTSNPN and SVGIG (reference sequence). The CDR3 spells CATPTGGGTQYF. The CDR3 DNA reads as TGTGCCACGCCGACGGGGGGTGGGACCCAGTACTTC. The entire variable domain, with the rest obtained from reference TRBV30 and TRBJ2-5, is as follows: SQTIHQWPATLVQPVGSPLSLECTVEGTSNPNLYWYRQAAGRGLQLLFYSVGIGQISSEVPQNLSASRPQDRQFILSSKKLLLSDSGFYLCATPTGGGTQYFGPGTRLLVL.

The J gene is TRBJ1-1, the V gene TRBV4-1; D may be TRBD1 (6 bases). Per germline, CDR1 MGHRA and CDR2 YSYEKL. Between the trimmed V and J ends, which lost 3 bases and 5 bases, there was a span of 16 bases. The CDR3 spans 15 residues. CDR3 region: CASSHDYRVGTEAFF. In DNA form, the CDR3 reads TGCGCCAGCAGCCATGATTACAGGGTTGGTACTGAAGCTTTCTTT.

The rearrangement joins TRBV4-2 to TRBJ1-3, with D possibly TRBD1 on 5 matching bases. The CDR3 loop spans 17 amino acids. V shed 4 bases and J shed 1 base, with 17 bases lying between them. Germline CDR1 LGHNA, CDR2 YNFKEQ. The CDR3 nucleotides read TGTGCCAGCAGCCCTAGCTTAGGGGCCCTGTCTGGAAACACCATATATTTT. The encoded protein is CASSPSLGALSGNTIYF.

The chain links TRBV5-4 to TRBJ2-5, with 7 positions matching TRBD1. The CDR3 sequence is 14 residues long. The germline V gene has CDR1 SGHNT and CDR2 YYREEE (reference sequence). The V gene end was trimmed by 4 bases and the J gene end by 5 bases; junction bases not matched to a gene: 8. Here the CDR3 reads CASSLRRGRETQYF. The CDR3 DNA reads TGTGCCAGCAGCCTTCGAAGGGGGCGCGAGACCCAGTACTTC.

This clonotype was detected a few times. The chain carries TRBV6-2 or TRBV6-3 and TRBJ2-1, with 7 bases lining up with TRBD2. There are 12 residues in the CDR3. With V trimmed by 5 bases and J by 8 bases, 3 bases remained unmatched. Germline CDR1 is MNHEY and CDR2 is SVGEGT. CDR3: CASSTTSDEQFF. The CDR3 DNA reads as TGTGCCAGCAGTACTACTAGCGATGAGCAGTTCTTC.

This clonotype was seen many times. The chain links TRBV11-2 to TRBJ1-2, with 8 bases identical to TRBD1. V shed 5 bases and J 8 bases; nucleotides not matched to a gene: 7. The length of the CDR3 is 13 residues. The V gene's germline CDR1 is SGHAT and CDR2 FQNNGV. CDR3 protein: CASSPDRAGGYTF. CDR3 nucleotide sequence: TGTGCCAGCAGCCCGGACAGGGCGGGGGGCTACACCTTC.

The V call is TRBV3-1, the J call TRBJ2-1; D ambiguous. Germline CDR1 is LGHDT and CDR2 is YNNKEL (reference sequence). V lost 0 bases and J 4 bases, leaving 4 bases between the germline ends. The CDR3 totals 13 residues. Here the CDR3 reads CASSQDRYNEQFF. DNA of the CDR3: TGTGCCAGCAGCCAAGATAGATACAATGAGCAGTTCTTC.

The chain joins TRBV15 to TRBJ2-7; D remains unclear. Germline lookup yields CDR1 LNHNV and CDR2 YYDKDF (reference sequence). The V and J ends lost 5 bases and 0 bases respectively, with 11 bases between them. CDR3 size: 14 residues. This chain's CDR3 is CATSLLKSSYEQYF. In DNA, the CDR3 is TGTGCCACCAGCCTCTTAAAGAGCTCCTACGAGCAGTACTTC.

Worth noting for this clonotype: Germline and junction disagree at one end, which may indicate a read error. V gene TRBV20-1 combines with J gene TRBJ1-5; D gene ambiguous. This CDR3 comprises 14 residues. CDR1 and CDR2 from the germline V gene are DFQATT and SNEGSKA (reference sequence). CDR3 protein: CSARDRNRGQLQHF. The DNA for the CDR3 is TGCAGTGCTAGAGACCGGAATCGGGGTCAGCTCCAGCATTTT.

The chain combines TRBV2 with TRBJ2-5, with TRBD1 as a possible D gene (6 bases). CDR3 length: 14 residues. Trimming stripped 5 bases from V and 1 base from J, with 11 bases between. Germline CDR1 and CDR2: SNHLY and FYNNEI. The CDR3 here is CASSQQGSQETQYF. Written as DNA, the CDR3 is TGTGCCAGCAGTCAACAGGGATCCCAAGAGACCCAGTACTTC.

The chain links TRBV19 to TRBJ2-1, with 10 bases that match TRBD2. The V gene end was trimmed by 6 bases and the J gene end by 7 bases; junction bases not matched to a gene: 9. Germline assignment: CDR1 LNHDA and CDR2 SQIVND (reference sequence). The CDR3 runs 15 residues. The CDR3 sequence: CASRRPLAGDNEQFF. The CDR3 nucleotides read TGTGCCAGTAGGAGGCCTCTAGCGGGGGATAATGAGCAGTTCTTC.

CDR3 in amino acids: CASSRGQAYEQYF. DNA for the CDR3: TGTGCCAGCAGTAGGGGACAGGCCTACGAGCAGTACTTC. V usage is TRBV2 and J usage is TRBJ2-7; the match to TRBD1 covers 8 bases. This CDR3 contains 13 residues. V was pared by 5 bases and J by 2 bases, with 2 bases of the junction left unmatched. Germline loops: CDR1 SNHLY, CDR2 FYNNEI.

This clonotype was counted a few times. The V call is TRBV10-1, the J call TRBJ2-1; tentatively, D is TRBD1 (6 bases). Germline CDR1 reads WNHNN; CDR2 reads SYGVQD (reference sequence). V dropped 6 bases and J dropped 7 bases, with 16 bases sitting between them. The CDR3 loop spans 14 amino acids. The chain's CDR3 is CASSRTLGQNEQFF. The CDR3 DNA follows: TGCGCCAGCAGCCGGACCTTAGGACAGAATGAGCAGTTCTTC.

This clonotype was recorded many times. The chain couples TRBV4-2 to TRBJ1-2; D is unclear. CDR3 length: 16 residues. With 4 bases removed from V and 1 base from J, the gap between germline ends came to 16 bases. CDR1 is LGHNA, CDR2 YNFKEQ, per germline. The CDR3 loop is CASSPFAGTSNYGYTF. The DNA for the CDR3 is TGTGCCAGCAGCCCATTCGCAGGTACGAGTAACTATGGCTACACCTTC.

CDR3 protein: CASSLVGTRTQYF. For the CDR3, the DNA is TGTGCCAGCAGCTTAGTAGGGACTAGAACGCAGTATTTT. The chain couples TRBV7-9 to TRBJ2-3, with TRBD2 matching 8 bases. Germline-derived CDR1 and CDR2 are SEHNR and FQNEAQ (reference sequence). The CDR3 has 13 residues. V lost 1 base, J lost 9 bases, and 3 bases stayed unmatched. Full variable domain (remainder filled in from reference TRBV7-9 and TRBJ2-3): DTGVSQNPRHKITKRGQNVTFRCDPISEHNRLYWYRQTLGQGPEFLTYFQNEAQLEKSRLLSDRFSAERPKGSFSTLEIQRTEQGDSAMYLCASSLVGTRTQYFGPGTRLTVL.

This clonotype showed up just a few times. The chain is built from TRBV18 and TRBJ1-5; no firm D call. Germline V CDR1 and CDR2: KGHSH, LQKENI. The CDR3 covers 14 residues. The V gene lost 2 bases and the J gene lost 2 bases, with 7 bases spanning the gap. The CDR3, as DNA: TGTGCCAGCTCACCAAAGGGTGGCAATCAGCCCCAGCATTTT. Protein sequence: CASSPKGGNQPQHF.

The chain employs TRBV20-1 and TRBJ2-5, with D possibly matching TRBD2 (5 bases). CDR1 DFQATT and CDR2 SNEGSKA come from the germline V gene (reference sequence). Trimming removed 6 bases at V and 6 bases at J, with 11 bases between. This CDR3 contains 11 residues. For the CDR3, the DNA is TGCAGTGCCATTTCGGGGAAGACCCAGTACTTC. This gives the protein CSAISGKTQYF.

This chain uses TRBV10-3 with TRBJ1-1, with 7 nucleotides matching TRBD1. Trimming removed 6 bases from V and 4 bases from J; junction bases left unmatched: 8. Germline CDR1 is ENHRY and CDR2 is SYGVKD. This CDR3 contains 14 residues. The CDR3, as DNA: TGTGCCATCAGCGACAGGGTGTCGGTCACTGAAGCTTTCTTT. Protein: CAISDRVSVTEAFF.